The 26 T cell receptor beta chains presented below share a single source sample, sequenced in a study of blood T cell repertoires in COVID-19. TCRdb keeps only in-frame clones here, not all; method: immunoSEQ multiplex PCR. The sample consists of about 350,000 clones, about nine tenths of them appearing once. The sequencing sample was made of peripheral blood. These receptors were collected from a woman in her 70s with COVID-19, enrolled during active disease.

J is TRBJ1-5 and V is TRBV15, with D uncertain. The CDR3 length is 14 residues. Between the trimmed V and J ends, which lost 10 bases and 0 bases, there was a span of 13 bases. Looked up from germline, CDR1 is LNHNV and CDR2 is YYDKDF (reference sequence). CDR3 sequence: CAISPGFSNQPQHF. The CDR3, as DNA: TGTGCCATCAGTCCAGGTTTTAGCAATCAGCCCCAGCATTTT. Together with reference TRBV15 and TRBJ1-5, the CDR3 gives the full variable domain: DAMVIQNPRYQVTQFGKPVTLSCSQTLNHNVMYWYQQKSSQAPKLLFHYYDKDFNNEADTPDNFQSRRPNTSFCFLDIRSPGLGDTAMYLCAISPGFSNQPQHFGDGTRLSIL.

This chain connects TRBV10-3 to TRBJ2-2; the match to TRBD2 covers 8 bases. This CDR3 is 14 amino acids long. The germline V gene has CDR1 ENHRY and CDR2 SYGVKD. The CDR3 loop is CASGGAVPTGELFF. Here the CDR3 DNA reads TGTGCATCCGGGGGGGCAGTTCCAACCGGGGAGCTGTTTTTT.

CDR3 sequence: CASSLADRPTEKLFF. Here the CDR3 DNA reads TGCGCCAGCAGCTTGGCGGACAGGCCCACTGAAAAACTGTTTTTT. The chain employs TRBV5-1 and TRBJ1-4, with 7 bases fitting TRBD1. With V trimmed by 0 bases and J by 7 bases, 6 bases remained unmatched. This CDR3 is built from 15 residues. The germline V gene encodes CDR1 SGHRS and CDR2 YFSETQ.

CDR3 residues: CASTTGNEKLFF. The CDR3 coding sequence is TGTGCCAGCACCACGGGTAATGAAAAACTGTTTTTT. This chain connects TRBV6-5 to TRBJ1-4; D gene unclear. V dropped 7 bases and J dropped 4 bases, with 7 bases sitting between them. Germline V gene lookup returns CDR1 MNHEY and CDR2 SVGAGI. The length of the CDR3 is 12 residues.

The gene calls are TRBV3-1 (or the pseudogene TRBV3-2) and TRBJ2-7; the D gene is possibly TRBD2 (5 bases). Germline CDR1 reads LGHDT; CDR2 reads YNNKEL (reference sequence). The CDR3 loop spans 15 amino acids. V lost 0 bases and J 3 bases, leaving 12 bases between the germline ends. The CDR3 loop reads CASSQDTSSGYEQYF. The DNA for the CDR3 is TGTGCCAGCAGCCAAGATACTAGTTCGGGCTACGAGCAGTACTTC.

The chain recombines TRBV2 with TRBJ2-3; weak D call: TRBD1 (6 bases). Germline CDR1 is SNHLY and CDR2 is FYNNEI. The CDR3 length is 14 residues. The V end was cut by 8 bases, the J end by 4 bases, with 16 bases between. CDR3 in DNA: TGTGCCAGCCGACTTTCTGGGGGCGCAGATACGCAGTATTTT. As protein: CASRLSGGADTQYF.

The rearrangement joins TRBV7-9 to TRBJ1-2, with D hard to call. Germline V gene lookup returns CDR1 SEHNR and CDR2 FQNEAQ (reference sequence). The CDR3 spans 15 residues. Trimming left V 5 bases short and J 7 bases short, with 20 bases between. The CDR3 loop reads CASSPRLRPRGGYTF. The CDR3 coding sequence is TGTGCCAGCAGCCCTAGGCTCAGGCCTCGGGGTGGCTACACCTTC.

This chain links TRBV3-1 (or the pseudogene TRBV3-2) with TRBJ1-1; 7 bases match TRBD1. The CDR3 covers 13 residues. CDR1 and CDR2 from the germline V gene are LGHDT and YNNKEL (reference sequence). Unmatched junction bases numbered 4, after V lost 5 bases and J lost 4 bases. CDR3 nucleotides: TGTGCCAGCAGCATCAGGGGGAGCACTGAAGCTTTCTTT. This encodes CASSIRGSTEAFF.

This chain connects TRBV6-4 to TRBJ1-1, with D possibly being TRBD1 (5 bases). The V gene's germline CDR1 is MRHNA and CDR2 SNTAGT. Trimming left V 5 bases short and J 1 base short, with 8 bases between. This CDR3 spans 13 amino acids. The CDR3 nucleotides are TGTGCCAGCAGTTCCCAGGGGAACACTGAAGCTTTCTTT. Translation: CASSSQGNTEAFF.

V gene TRBV7-2 combines with J gene TRBJ1-6; 7 bases are shared with TRBD1. The CDR3 is 13 amino acids. Germline V CDR1 and CDR2: SGHTA, FQGNSA. Germline trimming cut 4 bases from V and 6 bases from J; bases unmatched to any gene: 0. The CDR3 DNA follows: TGTGCCAGCAGCTACAGGGGTAATTCACCCCTCCACTTT. Its translation is CASSYRGNSPLHF.

The chain joins TRBV11-2 to TRBJ2-7, with unresolved D. V lost 5 bases to trimming and J lost 0 bases, with 14 bases between them. This CDR3 contains 15 residues. Per the germline V gene, CDR1 is SGHAT and CDR2 is FQNNGV. CDR3 in amino acids: CASSGDSMSSYEQYF. The CDR3 nucleotides are TGTGCCAGCAGCGGCGACTCAATGTCCTCCTACGAGCAGTACTTC. The variable domain in full, completed from reference TRBV11-2 and TRBJ2-7, reads EAGVAQSPRYKIIEKRQSVAFWCNPISGHATLYWYQQILGQGPKLLIQFQNNGVVDDSQLPKDRFSAERLKGVDSTLKIQPAKLEDSAVYLCASSGDSMSSYEQYFGPGTRLTVT.

V gene TRBV27 combines with J gene TRBJ1-1; 8 nucleotides agree with TRBD1. The CDR3 is made up of 14 amino acids. CDR1 and CDR2 from the germline V gene are MNHEY and SMNVEV (reference sequence). With V trimmed by 8 bases and J by 1 base, 6 bases remained unmatched. DNA of the CDR3: TGTGCCAGCGGGACAGGAGGTGCGAACACTGAAGCTTTCTTT. Its translation is CASGTGGANTEAFF.

V is TRBV19 and J is TRBJ2-1, with 8 bases matching TRBD2. Trimming at V came to 7 bases and at J to 7 bases, leaving 6 bases not matched to a gene. Per the germline V gene, CDR1 is LNHDA and CDR2 is SQIVND (reference sequence). The CDR3 loop spans 13 amino acids. CDR3 loop: CASNSGGRNEQFF. The CDR3 DNA follows: TGTGCCAGTAACTCGGGGGGGAGAAATGAGCAGTTCTTC.

The chain is built from TRBV3-1 (or the pseudogene TRBV3-2) and TRBJ1-5, with no clear D. Trimming left V 4 bases short and J 2 bases short, with 6 bases between. The CDR3 consists of 13 residues. Germline V gene lookup returns CDR1 LGHDT and CDR2 YNNKEL (reference sequence). In DNA, the CDR3 is TGTGCCAGCAGCCGGGCCGGCAATCAGCCCCAGCATTTT. Protein product: CASSRAGNQPQHF.

V usage is TRBV19 and J usage is TRBJ2-1, with 14 bases lining up with TRBD2. This CDR3 has 15 residues. The V gene's germline CDR1 is LNHDA and CDR2 SQIVND (reference sequence). Losses at the gene ends were 5 bases for V and 14 bases for J; bases not matched to a gene: 11. The CDR3 spells CASSGRLAGGPVKFF. CDR3 bases: TGTGCCAGTAGTGGACGACTAGCGGGGGGGCCAGTTAAGTTCTTC.

A single count supports this clone. The V gene is TRBV18, the J gene TRBJ2-3; D perhaps matches TRBD1 (6 bases). Trimming removed 2 bases at V and 0 bases at J, with 24 bases between. This CDR3 has 20 residues. The germline gives CDR1 KGHSH, CDR2 LQKENI. The DNA of the CDR3 is TGTGCCAGCTCACCAAGGGGTATCTCAGGGACACTCACTAGCACAGATACGCAGTATTTT. Translating it yields CASSPRGISGTLTSTDTQYF.

The chain joins TRBV2 to TRBJ2-3, with D perhaps matching TRBD1 (8 bases). The germline V gene has CDR1 SNHLY and CDR2 FYNNEI. The V end was cut by 5 bases, the J end by 3 bases, with 15 bases between. This CDR3 has 15 residues. CDR3 nucleotides: TGTGCCAGCAGTCCGAACAGGGGGGGGACAGATACGCAGTATTTT. Translation gives CASSPNRGGTDTQYF.

The gene calls are TRBV5-1 and TRBJ2-2, with a possible D match to TRBD2 (6 bases). Trimming left V 0 bases short and J 3 bases short, with 9 bases between. The germline V gene encodes CDR1 SGHRS and CDR2 YFSETQ. CDR3 length: 15 residues. The CDR3 nucleotides read TGCGCCAGCAGCTTGGGGGACTCTGACACCGGGGAGCTGTTTTTT. Translated: CASSLGDSDTGELFF.

The chain has TRBV18 and TRBJ1-1; unclear D gene. The CDR3 totals 14 residues. Trimming removed 4 bases from V and 2 bases from J, with 11 bases in between. Germline CDR1 is KGHSH and CDR2 is LQKENI. The CDR3 here is CASSRMRGNTEAFF. CDR3 DNA: TGTGCCAGCTCACGAATGCGAGGAAACACTGAAGCTTTCTTT.

This clone was counted between two and nine times. The chain is built from TRBV4-1 and TRBJ1-6; 8 nucleotides align to TRBD1. The CDR3 sequence is 16 residues long. Germline V gives CDR1 MGHRA, CDR2 YSYEKL. Trimming removed 1 base from V and 3 bases from J; junction bases left unmatched: 2. The CDR3 sequence: CASSQATGGYNSPLHF. The CDR3 DNA follows: TGCGCCAGCAGCCAAGCAACAGGGGGCTATAATTCACCCCTCCACTTT.

The chain couples TRBV6-6 to TRBJ1-2; maybe TRBD1 (5 bases). The CDR3 is 15 residues long. Per germline, CDR1 MNHNY and CDR2 SVGAGI (reference sequence). Trimming took off 2 bases at V and 2 bases at J, with 12 bases between the two ends. The CDR3 sequence is CASSYALTANYGYTF. The CDR3 nucleotides read TGTGCCAGCAGTTACGCGTTGACAGCCAACTATGGCTACACCTTC.

The rearrangement links TRBV28 to TRBJ2-7; TRBD2 might be the D (6 bases). Trimming removed 5 bases from V and 9 bases from J, with 17 bases in between. Germline CDR1 is MDHEN and CDR2 is SYDVKM. There are 13 residues in the CDR3. CDR3 nucleotides: TGTGCCAGCAGTCCCCCGGTGGGGGGAGGGCAGTACTTC. Translating gives CASSPPVGGGQYF.

This clone appeared a single time. The V and J genes are TRBV11-2 and TRBJ1-2; 7 positions agree with TRBD1. This CDR3 contains 15 residues. The germline CDR1 and CDR2 sequences are SGHAT and FQNNGV. V trimming: 4 bases; J trimming: 4 bases; junction bases outside the gene matches: 9. The CDR3 DNA reads TGTGCCAGCAGCTCCGAGCAGGGGGTAGGCTATGGCTACACCTTC. Its protein product is CASSSEQGVGYGYTF.

This clone has only one observation. The chain links TRBV3-1 (or the pseudogene TRBV3-2) to TRBJ2-2; D remains unclear. V was shortened by 2 bases and J by 0 bases, with 7 bases between the two germline ends. Germline CDR1 reads LGHDT; CDR2 reads YNNKEL (reference sequence). The CDR3 sequence is 15 residues long. The CDR3 reads CASSQPGTNTGELFF. In DNA, the CDR3 is TGTGCCAGCAGCCAACCAGGTACGAACACCGGGGAGCTGTTTTTT.

V is TRBV28 and J is TRBJ1-1; possibly TRBD1 for D (5 bases). V was cut by 6 bases and J by 7 bases, with 24 bases left in between. Germline V gene lookup returns CDR1 MDHEN and CDR2 SYDVKM. The CDR3 loop spans 16 amino acids. In DNA form, the CDR3 reads TGTGCCAGCAGGCTTAGGGTAGGAGTGGGGCAAGGTGAAGCTTTCTTT. Its translation is CASRLRVGVGQGEAFF.

The CDR3 region is CASSPNRGGWDEKLFF. In DNA, the CDR3 is TGTGCCAGCTCACCAAATCGAGGGGGCTGGGATGAAAAACTGTTTTTT. The rearrangement links TRBV18 to TRBJ1-4; the match to TRBD1 covers 7 bases. Trimming at V came to 2 bases and at J to 6 bases, leaving 9 bases not matched to a gene. Germline V lookup: CDR1 KGHSH, CDR2 LQKENI. The CDR3 covers 16 residues.